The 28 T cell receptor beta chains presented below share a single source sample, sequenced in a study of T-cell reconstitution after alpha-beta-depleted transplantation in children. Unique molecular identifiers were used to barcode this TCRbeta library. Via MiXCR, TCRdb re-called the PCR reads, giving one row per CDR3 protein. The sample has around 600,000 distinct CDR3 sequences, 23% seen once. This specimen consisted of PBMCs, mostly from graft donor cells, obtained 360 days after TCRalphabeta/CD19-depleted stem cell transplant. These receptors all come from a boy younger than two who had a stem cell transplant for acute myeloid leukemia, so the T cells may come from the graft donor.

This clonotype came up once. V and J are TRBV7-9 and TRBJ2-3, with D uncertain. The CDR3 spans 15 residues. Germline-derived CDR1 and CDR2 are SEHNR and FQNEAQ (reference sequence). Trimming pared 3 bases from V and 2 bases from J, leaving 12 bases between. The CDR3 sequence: CASSFTETHTDTQYF. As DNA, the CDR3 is TGTGCCAGCAGCTTCACTGAGACGCACACAGATACGCAGTATTTT.

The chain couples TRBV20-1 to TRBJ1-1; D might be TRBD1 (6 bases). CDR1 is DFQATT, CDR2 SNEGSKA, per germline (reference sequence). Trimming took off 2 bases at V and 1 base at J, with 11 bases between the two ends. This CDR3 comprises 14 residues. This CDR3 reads CSARWGRQNTEAFF. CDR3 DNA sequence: TGCAGTGCTAGATGGGGGCGGCAGAACACTGAAGCTTTCTTT.

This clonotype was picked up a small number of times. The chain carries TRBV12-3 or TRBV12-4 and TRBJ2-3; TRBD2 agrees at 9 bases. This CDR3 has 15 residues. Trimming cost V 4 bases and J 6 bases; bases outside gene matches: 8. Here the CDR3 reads CASSSGPSGADTQYF. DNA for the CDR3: TGTGCCAGCAGTTCGGGACCTAGCGGGGCCGATACGCAGTATTTT.

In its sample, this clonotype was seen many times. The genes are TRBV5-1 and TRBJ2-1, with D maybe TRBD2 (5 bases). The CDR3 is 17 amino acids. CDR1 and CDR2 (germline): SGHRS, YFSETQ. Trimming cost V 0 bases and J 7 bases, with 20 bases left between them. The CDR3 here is CASSLADRGKERNEQFF. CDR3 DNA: TGCGCCAGCAGCTTGGCTGATAGAGGGAAAGAGCGGAATGAGCAGTTCTTC.

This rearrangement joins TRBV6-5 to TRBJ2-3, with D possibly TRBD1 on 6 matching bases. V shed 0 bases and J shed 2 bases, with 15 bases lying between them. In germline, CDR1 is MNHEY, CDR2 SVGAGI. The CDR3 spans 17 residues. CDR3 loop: CASSYSIGGRTTDTQYF. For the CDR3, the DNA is TGTGCCAGCAGTTACTCGATAGGGGGACGGACCACAGATACGCAGTATTTT.

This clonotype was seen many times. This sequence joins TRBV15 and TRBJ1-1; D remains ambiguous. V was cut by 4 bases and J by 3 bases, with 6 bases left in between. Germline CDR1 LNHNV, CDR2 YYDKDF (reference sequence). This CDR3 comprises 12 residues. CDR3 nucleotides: TGTGCCACCAGCACCGGGGACACTGAAGCTTTCTTT. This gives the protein CATSTGDTEAFF.

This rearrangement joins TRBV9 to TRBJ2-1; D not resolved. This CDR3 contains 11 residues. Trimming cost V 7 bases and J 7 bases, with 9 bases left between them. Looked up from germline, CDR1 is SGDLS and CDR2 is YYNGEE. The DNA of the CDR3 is TGTGCCAGCGGGGTATTGAATGAGCAGTTCTTC. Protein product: CASGVLNEQFF.

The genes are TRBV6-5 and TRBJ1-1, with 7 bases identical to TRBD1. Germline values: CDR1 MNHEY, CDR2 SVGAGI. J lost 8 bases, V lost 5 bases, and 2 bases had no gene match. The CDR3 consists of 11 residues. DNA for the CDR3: TGTGCCAGCAGTGGCAGGGGGGAAGCTTTCTTT. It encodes CASSGRGEAFF.

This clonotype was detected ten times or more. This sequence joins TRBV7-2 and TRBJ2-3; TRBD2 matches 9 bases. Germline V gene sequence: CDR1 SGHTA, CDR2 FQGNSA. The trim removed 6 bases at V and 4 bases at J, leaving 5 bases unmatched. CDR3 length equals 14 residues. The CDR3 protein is CASSYAGGPDTQYF. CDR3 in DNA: TGTGCCAGCAGTTATGCGGGGGGGCCAGATACGCAGTATTTT.

The CDR3 loop is CSASRQGSNTEAFF. The CDR3 coding sequence is TGCAGTGCTAGCAGACAGGGGTCGAACACTGAAGCTTTCTTT. The chain carries TRBV20-1 and TRBJ1-1; 8 positions match TRBD1. J gave up 1 base and V 3 bases, and 4 bases lay outside the gene matches. The germline CDR1 and CDR2 sequences are DFQATT and SNEGSKA (reference sequence). The length of the CDR3 is 14 residues.

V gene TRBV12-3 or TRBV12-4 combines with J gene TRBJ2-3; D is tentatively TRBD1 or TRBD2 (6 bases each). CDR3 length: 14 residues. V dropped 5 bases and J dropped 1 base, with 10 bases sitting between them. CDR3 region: CASSGGPRTDTQYF. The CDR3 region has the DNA TGTGCCAGCAGTGGGGGGCCCCGCACAGATACGCAGTATTTT.

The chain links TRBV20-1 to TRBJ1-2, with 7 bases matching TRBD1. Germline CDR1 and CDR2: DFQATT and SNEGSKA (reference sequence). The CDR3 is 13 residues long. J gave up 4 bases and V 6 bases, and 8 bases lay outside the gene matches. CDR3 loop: CSARTGGTYGYTF. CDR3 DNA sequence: TGCAGTGCCCGGACAGGTGGGACCTATGGCTACACCTTC.

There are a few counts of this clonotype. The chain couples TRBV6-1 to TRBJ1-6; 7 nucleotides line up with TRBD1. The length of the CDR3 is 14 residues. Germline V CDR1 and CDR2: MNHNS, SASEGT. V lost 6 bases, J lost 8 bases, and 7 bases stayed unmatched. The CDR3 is CASSSTGTDSPLHF. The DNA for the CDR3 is TGTGCCAGCAGCTCGACAGGGACGGATTCACCCCTCCACTTT.

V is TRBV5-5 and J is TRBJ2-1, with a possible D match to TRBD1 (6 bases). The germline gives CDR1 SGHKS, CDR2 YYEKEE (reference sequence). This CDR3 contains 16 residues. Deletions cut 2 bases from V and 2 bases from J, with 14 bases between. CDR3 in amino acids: CASSFAGEGTYNEQFF. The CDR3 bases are TGTGCCAGCAGCTTCGCAGGGGAAGGGACCTACAATGAGCAGTTCTTC.

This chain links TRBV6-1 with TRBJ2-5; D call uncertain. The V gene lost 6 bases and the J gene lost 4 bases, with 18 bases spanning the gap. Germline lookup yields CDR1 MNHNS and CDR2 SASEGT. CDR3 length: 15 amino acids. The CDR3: CASRFATSALETQYF. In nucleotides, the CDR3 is TGTGCCAGCAGATTTGCAACATCGGCCCTAGAGACCCAGTACTTC.

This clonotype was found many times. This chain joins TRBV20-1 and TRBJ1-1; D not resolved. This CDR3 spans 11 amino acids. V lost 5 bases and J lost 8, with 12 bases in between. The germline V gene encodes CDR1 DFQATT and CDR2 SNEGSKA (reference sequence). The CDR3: CSARSRLEAFF. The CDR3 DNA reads TGCAGTGCTCGGTCCCGGTTAGAAGCTTTCTTT.

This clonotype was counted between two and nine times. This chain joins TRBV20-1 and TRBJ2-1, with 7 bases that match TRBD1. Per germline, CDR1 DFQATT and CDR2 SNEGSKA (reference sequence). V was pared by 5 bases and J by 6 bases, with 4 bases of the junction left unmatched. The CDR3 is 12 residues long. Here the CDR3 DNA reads TGCAGTGCTTCCAACAGGGGCAATGAGCAGTTCTTC. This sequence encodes CSASNRGNEQFF.

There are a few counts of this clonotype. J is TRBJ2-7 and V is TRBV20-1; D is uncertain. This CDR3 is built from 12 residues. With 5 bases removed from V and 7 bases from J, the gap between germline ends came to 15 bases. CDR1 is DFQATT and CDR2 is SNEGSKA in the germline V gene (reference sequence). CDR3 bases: TGCAGTGCTTGGAAGAGTGGACCGGAGCAGTACTTC. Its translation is CSAWKSGPEQYF.

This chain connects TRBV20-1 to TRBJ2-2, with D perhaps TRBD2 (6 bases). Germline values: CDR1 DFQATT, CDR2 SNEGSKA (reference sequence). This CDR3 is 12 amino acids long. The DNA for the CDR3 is TGCAGCGCGGGGAGAAACACCGGGGAGCTGTTTTTT. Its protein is CSAGRNTGELFF.

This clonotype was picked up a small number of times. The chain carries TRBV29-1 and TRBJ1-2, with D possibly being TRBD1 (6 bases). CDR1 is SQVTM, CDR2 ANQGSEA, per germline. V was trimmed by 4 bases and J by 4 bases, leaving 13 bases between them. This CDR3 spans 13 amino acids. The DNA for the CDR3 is TGCAGCGTTGGGGGGGGGCTCGGCTATGGCTACACCTTC. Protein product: CSVGGGLGYGYTF.

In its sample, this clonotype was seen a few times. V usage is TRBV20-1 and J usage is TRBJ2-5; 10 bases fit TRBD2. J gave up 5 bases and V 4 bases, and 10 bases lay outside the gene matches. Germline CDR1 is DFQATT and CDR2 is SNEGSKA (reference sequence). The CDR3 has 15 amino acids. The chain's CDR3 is CSAKGVGLAIETQYF. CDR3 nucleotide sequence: TGCAGTGCTAAGGGGGTGGGACTAGCGATTGAGACCCAGTACTTC.

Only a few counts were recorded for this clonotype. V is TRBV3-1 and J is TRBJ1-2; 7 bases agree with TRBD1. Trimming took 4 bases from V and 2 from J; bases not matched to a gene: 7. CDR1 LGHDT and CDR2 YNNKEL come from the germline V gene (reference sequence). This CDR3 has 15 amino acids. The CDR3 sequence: CASSLGDSKNYGYTF. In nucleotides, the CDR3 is TGTGCCAGCAGCCTAGGGGACAGCAAGAACTATGGCTACACCTTC.

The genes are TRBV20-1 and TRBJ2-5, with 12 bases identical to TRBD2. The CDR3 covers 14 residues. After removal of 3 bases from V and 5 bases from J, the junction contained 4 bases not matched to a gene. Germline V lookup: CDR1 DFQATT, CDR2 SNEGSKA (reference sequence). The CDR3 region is CSASAGLAGETQYF. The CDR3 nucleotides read TGCAGTGCTAGTGCTGGACTAGCGGGGGAGACCCAGTACTTC.

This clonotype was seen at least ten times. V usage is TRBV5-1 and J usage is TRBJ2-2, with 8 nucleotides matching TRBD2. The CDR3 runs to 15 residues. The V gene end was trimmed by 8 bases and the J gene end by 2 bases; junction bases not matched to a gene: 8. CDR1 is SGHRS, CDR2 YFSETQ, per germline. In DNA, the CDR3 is TGCGCCAGTTCCAGCGGGGGACGCAACACCGGGGAGCTGTTTTTT. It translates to CASSSGGRNTGELFF.

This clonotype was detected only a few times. CDR3 amino acids: CASSPRQGIITDTQYF. The CDR3 DNA follows: TGTGCCAGCAGTCCTAGACAGGGAATCATCACAGATACGCAGTATTTT. This chain joins TRBV12-3 or TRBV12-4 and TRBJ2-3; 7 bases are a match to TRBD1. The CDR3 length is 16 residues. V dropped 5 bases and J dropped 2; count of bases not matched to a gene: 10.

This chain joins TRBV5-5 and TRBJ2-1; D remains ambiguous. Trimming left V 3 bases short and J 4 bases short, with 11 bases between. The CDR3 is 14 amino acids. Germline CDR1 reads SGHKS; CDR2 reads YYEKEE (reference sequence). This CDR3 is CASSSFDNYNEQFF. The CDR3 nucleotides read TGTGCCAGCAGCTCGTTTGACAATTACAATGAGCAGTTCTTC.

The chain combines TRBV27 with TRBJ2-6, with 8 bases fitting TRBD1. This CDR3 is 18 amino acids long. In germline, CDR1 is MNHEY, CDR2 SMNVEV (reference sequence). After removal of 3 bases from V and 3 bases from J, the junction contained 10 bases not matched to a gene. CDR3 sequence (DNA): TGTGCCAGCAGTTTCCGTGACCGACAGGGGCTTGGGGCCAACGTCCTGACTTTC. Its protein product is CASSFRDRQGLGANVLTF.

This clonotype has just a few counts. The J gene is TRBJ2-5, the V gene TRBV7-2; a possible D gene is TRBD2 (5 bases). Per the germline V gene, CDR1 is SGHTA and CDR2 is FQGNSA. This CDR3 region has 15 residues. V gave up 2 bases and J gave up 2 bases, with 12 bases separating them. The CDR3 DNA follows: TGTGCCAGCAGCTTATTCGGACGGGGTCAAGAGACCCAGTACTTC. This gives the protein CASSLFGRGQETQYF.